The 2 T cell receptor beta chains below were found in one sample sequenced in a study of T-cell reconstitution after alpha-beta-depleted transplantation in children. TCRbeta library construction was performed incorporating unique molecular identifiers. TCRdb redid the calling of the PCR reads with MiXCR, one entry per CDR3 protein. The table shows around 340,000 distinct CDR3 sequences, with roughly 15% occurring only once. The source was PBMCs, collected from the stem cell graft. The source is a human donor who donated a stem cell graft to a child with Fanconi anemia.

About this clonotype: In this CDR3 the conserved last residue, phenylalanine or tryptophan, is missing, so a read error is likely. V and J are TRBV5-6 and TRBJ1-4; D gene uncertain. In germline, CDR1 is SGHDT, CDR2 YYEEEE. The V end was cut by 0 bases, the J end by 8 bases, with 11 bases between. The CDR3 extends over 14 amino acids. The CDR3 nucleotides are TGTGCCAGCAGCTTGGGGGGTCCATACGAAAAACTGTTTTCT. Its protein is CASSLGGPYEKLFS.

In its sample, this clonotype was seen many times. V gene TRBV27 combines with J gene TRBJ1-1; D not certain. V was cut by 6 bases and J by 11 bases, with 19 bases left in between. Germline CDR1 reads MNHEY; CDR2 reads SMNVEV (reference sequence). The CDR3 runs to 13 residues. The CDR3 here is CASSMTHEKAAFF. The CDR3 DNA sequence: TGTGCCAGCAGCATGACTCATGAAAAAGCGGCTTTCTTT.